These 30 T cell receptor beta chains were sequenced from one sample in a study of T cells in Graves' hyperthyroidism and ophthalmopathy. Authors of the study amplified TCR beta CDR3 regions from RNA transcripts. The HTBI primer set drove a first-round RT-PCR of the TCR CDR3. TCRdb called the multiplex PCR reads again in MiXCR, with one record for every CDR3 protein. The sample records roughly 350,000 distinct CDR3 sequences, roughly 15% being singletons. The sequenced material came from blood. The receptors derive from a woman aged 25 to 39 with Graves' ophthalmopathy.

This clonotype was seen a handful of times. The CDR3 is CATSDLNIPGDSYNEQFF. The CDR3 nucleotides are TGTGCCACCAGTGATTTGAATATCCCAGGCGACTCCTACAATGAGCAGTTCTTC. The chain has TRBV24-1 and TRBJ2-1; D not resolved. V lost 0 bases and J 0 bases, leaving 14 bases between the germline ends. The CDR3 is 18 residues long. The V gene's germline CDR1 is KGHDR and CDR2 SFDVKD.

This clonotype was counted many times. J is TRBJ1-1 and V is TRBV13, with 7 bases lining up with TRBD1. The germline V gene encodes CDR1 PRHDT and CDR2 FYEKMQ (reference sequence). V trimming: 2 bases; J trimming: 4 bases; junction bases outside the gene matches: 4. There are 14 residues in the CDR3. The CDR3, as DNA: TGTGCCAGCAGCTTAATCGCAGGGGGCACTGAAGCTTTCTTT. As protein: CASSLIAGGTEAFF.

The chain uses TRBV7-9 and TRBJ2-5, with TRBD2 identical over 7 bases. Germline values: CDR1 SEHNR, CDR2 FQNEAQ (reference sequence). The V segment lost 1 base and the J segment 6 bases; nucleotides outside the gene matches: 11. This CDR3 has 16 amino acids. CDR3 DNA: TGTGCCAGCAGCTTAGAGAGTTGGGGACTAATGAAGACCCAGTACTTC. It specifies CASSLESWGLMKTQYF.

V and J are TRBV20-1 and TRBJ2-2; D gene uncertain. The germline V and J ends were trimmed by 3 bases and 4 bases, with 12 bases remaining between them. The germline V gene encodes CDR1 DFQATT and CDR2 SNEGSKA (reference sequence). This CDR3 is built from 14 residues. CDR3 sequence: CSARPGYTTGELFF. The CDR3 DNA sequence: TGCAGTGCTAGGCCCGGCTATACCACCGGGGAGCTGTTTTTT.

This clonotype was observed at least ten times. The rearrangement joins TRBV7-2 to TRBJ2-7; 8 bases are shared with TRBD1. There are 15 residues in the CDR3. The germline V gene has CDR1 SGHTA and CDR2 FQGNSA. Unmatched junction bases numbered 4, after V lost 1 base and J lost 2 bases. The DNA for the CDR3 is TGTGCCAGCAGCTTAGACAGGGGGAGCGCCTACGAGCAGTACTTC. The encoded protein is CASSLDRGSAYEQYF.

This clonotype was counted many times. The V and J genes are TRBV28 and TRBJ1-1; D remains unclear. V was pared by 8 bases and J by 3 bases, with 10 bases between. CDR3 length equals 12 residues. Germline-derived CDR1 and CDR2 are MDHEN and SYDVKM. CDR3 bases: TGTGCCAGCGGTTCAGTTGACACTGAAGCTTTCTTT. It specifies CASGSVDTEAFF.

With regard to this clonotype: A read error may explain this, as a much larger clone is one base away. The chain recombines TRBV19 with TRBJ1-5; D gene unclear. CDR1 and CDR2 (germline): LNHDA, SQIVND (reference sequence). The CDR3 contains 18 residues. CDR3 sequence reads: CARSIGQFGGYSNQPQHF. Here the CDR3 DNA reads TGTGCCCGTAGTATCGGTCAGTTTGGAGGGTATAGCAATCAGCCCCAGCATTTT. The whole variable domain, filled in from reference TRBV19 and TRBJ1-5, reads DGGITQSPKYLFRKEGQNVTLSCEQNLNHDAMYWYRQDPGQGLRLIYYSQIVNDFQKGDIAEGYSVSREKKESFPLTVTSAQKNPTAFYLCARSIGQFGGYSNQPQHFGDGTRLSIL.

This clonotype was seen a handful of times. The chain recombines TRBV19 with TRBJ2-2, with D possibly matching TRBD2 (7 bases). The CDR3 totals 15 residues. Between the trimmed V and J ends, which lost 3 bases and 5 bases, there was a span of 13 bases. Per germline, CDR1 LNHDA and CDR2 SQIVND (reference sequence). CDR3 region: CASSMGGGVTGELFF. The CDR3 DNA reads as TGTGCCAGTAGTATGGGGGGGGGCGTGACCGGGGAGCTGTTTTTT.

The gene calls are TRBV5-1 and TRBJ1-1, with a weak D call TRBD1 (6 bases). Germline assignment: CDR1 SGHRS and CDR2 YFSETQ. V lost 0 bases and J 4 bases, leaving 7 bases between the germline ends. The length of the CDR3 is 13 residues. CDR3 DNA sequence: TGCGCCAGCAGCTTGGAACAGGGCACTGAAGCTTTCTTT. This gives the protein CASSLEQGTEAFF.

This clonotype was counted ten times or more. The chain joins TRBV6-1 to TRBJ2-1; TRBD1 is a possible D gene (6 bases). This CDR3 has 15 amino acids. In germline, CDR1 is MNHNS, CDR2 SASEGT. Trimming cost V 7 bases and J 11 bases, with 24 bases left between them. The CDR3 reads CASTTSGTSTGKQFF. The DNA for the CDR3 is TGTGCCAGCACCACCTCCGGGACCTCAACAGGGAAGCAGTTCTTC.

The J gene is TRBJ1-5, the V gene TRBV6-1; tentatively, D is TRBD1 (5 bases). The CDR3 contains 14 residues. Germline-derived CDR1 and CDR2 are MNHNS and SASEGT. V lost 7 bases and J lost 0, with 10 bases in between. The CDR3 sequence is CASTRVDSNQPQHF. CDR3 in DNA: TGTGCCAGCACCAGGGTGGATAGCAATCAGCCCCAGCATTTT.

The chain joins TRBV24-1 to TRBJ2-3; D is possibly TRBD2 (6 bases). With 6 bases removed from V and 2 bases from J, the gap between germline ends came to 14 bases. Germline CDR1 reads KGHDR; CDR2 reads SFDVKD. CDR3 length: 15 residues. Here the CDR3 DNA reads TGTGCCACCAGTAATATCGGGGGTTTCACAGATACGCAGTATTTT. It codes for CATSNIGGFTDTQYF.

This clonotype showed up many times. V is TRBV20-1 and J is TRBJ2-1; 13 positions agree with TRBD2. The CDR3 is 13 amino acids. V dropped 4 bases and J dropped 15; count of bases not matched to a gene: 9. CDR1 is DFQATT, CDR2 SNEGSKA, per germline (reference sequence). CDR3 nucleotides: TGCAGTGCTACCGGGACTAGCGGGGCGTCCGGGTTCTTC. Protein sequence: CSATGTSGASGFF.

This clonotype was detected many times. The rearrangement links TRBV13 to TRBJ2-1, with 13 bases that match TRBD2. The V gene end was trimmed by 5 bases and the J gene end by 6 bases; junction bases not matched to a gene: 7. Germline-derived CDR1 and CDR2 are PRHDT and FYEKMQ (reference sequence). The CDR3 covers 16 residues. Here the CDR3 reads CASSTRTSGGPNEQFF. The CDR3 nucleotides read TGTGCCAGCAGCACTCGGACTAGCGGGGGTCCCAATGAGCAGTTCTTC.

This clonotype has a count of ten or more. This chain uses TRBV6-5 with TRBJ1-1, with D maybe TRBD1 (6 bases). CDR1 is MNHEY and CDR2 is SVGAGI in the germline V gene. This CDR3 has 17 amino acids. V was cut by 1 base and J by 1 base, with 16 bases left in between. The CDR3 nucleotides read TGTGCCAGCAGTTACTTGGTCTCCGGGACAACGAACACTGAAGCTTTCTTT. It specifies CASSYLVSGTTNTEAFF.

This clonotype was observed at least ten times. This chain joins TRBV18 and TRBJ1-5; D not certain. The V gene lost 4 bases and the J gene lost 10 bases, with 17 bases spanning the gap. The CDR3 covers 14 residues. From germline, CDR1 is KGHSH and CDR2 LQKENI. The CDR3 protein is CASSQDIIVRPQHF. CDR3 coding DNA: TGTGCCAGCTCACAAGACATCATAGTACGCCCCCAGCATTTT.

This clonotype was seen ten or more times. The chain is built from TRBV2 and TRBJ1-4, with a weak D call TRBD1 (5 bases). Trimming shortened V by 6 bases and J by 5 bases, and 13 bases separated the two germline ends. This CDR3 region has 14 residues. Germline V gene data show CDR1 as SNHLY and CDR2 as FYNNEI. CDR3 region: CASRTDRLNEKLFF. The CDR3 nucleotides are TGTGCCAGCAGGACAGACAGATTAAATGAAAAACTGTTTTTT.

The sample holds many counts of this clonotype. The chain couples TRBV5-1 to TRBJ2-6; no clear D. Trimming left V 3 bases short and J 3 bases short, with 13 bases between. CDR3 length: 16 residues. Germline-derived CDR1 and CDR2 are SGHRS and YFSETQ. This CDR3 reads CASSSISLGGANVLTF. The CDR3 DNA follows: TGCGCCAGCAGCTCTATTAGCTTAGGTGGGGCCAACGTCCTGACTTTC.

In this sample, this clonotype turned up many times. The chain uses TRBV20-1 and TRBJ2-1; a weak D match, TRBD2 (6 bases). V dropped 6 bases and J dropped 7 bases, with 22 bases sitting between them. CDR1 and CDR2 (germline): DFQATT, SNEGSKA (reference sequence). This CDR3 is built from 15 residues. This chain's CDR3 is CSATLGAGYINEQFF. The CDR3 nucleotides read TGCAGTGCGACCCTCGGGGCGGGGTATATAAATGAGCAGTTCTTC.

This clonotype was seen a handful of times. The chain combines TRBV6-4 with TRBJ2-2; 8 nucleotides line up with TRBD2. There are 14 residues in the CDR3. Unmatched junction bases numbered 6, after V lost 6 bases and J lost 6 bases. Germline CDR1 and CDR2: MRHNA and SNTAGT. The CDR3 here is CASSPGLGPGELFF. In DNA, the CDR3 is TGTGCCAGCAGCCCGGGACTAGGCCCCGGGGAGCTGTTTTTT.

This clonotype has at least ten counts. V and J are TRBV20-1 and TRBJ2-7; 16 nucleotides line up with TRBD2. V was pared by 3 bases and J by 2 bases, with 4 bases of the junction left unmatched. Germline CDR1 reads DFQATT; CDR2 reads SNEGSKA (reference sequence). This CDR3 is 16 amino acids long. CDR3 in amino acids: CSASGTSGGDAYEQYF. CDR3 nucleotide sequence: TGCAGTGCTAGCGGGACTAGCGGGGGGGACGCCTACGAGCAGTACTTC.

This clonotype was observed at least ten times. This chain connects TRBV28 to TRBJ2-3; D gene uncertain. V was cut by 3 bases and J by 6 bases, with 16 bases left in between. CDR1 MDHEN and CDR2 SYDVKM come from the germline V gene. This CDR3 has 15 residues. The CDR3 coding sequence is TGTGCCAGCAGTTTTCAGGTCCCGGCCGGGGATACGCAGTATTTT. Amino acid sequence: CASSFQVPAGDTQYF.

This clonotype has ten or more counts. V gene TRBV28 combines with J gene TRBJ1-5; no clear D gene. With 1 base removed from V and 5 bases from J, the gap between germline ends came to 3 bases. CDR1 and CDR2 from the germline V gene are MDHEN and SYDVKM. This CDR3 is built from 12 residues. This CDR3 reads CASSLSHQPQHF. The CDR3 bases are TGTGCCAGCAGTTTATCCCATCAGCCCCAGCATTTT. The whole variable domain, remainder taken from reference TRBV28 and TRBJ1-5, is DVKVTQSSRYLVKRTGEKVFLECVQDMDHENMFWYRQDPGLGLRLIYFSYDVKMKEKGDIPEGYSVSREKKERFSLILESASTNQTSMYLCASSLSHQPQHFGDGTRLSIL.

This clonotype was counted ten times or more. The V gene is TRBV11-3, the J gene TRBJ1-1; D is undetermined. CDR1 is SGHNT and CDR2 is YENEEA in the germline V gene. The CDR3 runs 14 residues. The ends were cut back, 1 base at V and 6 bases at J, with 12 bases in the middle. This CDR3 is CASSLGHSLPEAFF. For the CDR3, the DNA is TGTGCCAGCAGCTTAGGGCACAGTCTTCCTGAAGCTTTCTTT.

J is TRBJ1-2 and V is TRBV19; unclear D gene. V lost 8 bases, J lost 3 bases, and 10 bases lay in between. The CDR3 length is 12 residues. CDR1 and CDR2 from the germline V gene are LNHDA and SQIVND (reference sequence). The CDR3 DNA follows: TGTGCCAGTGCCGAAAATTACTATGGCTACACCTTC. This gives the protein CASAENYYGYTF.

The rearrangement uses TRBV20-1 and TRBJ2-1, with unresolved D. The germline CDR1 and CDR2 sequences are DFQATT and SNEGSKA (reference sequence). Trimming left V 3 bases short and J 1 base short, with 16 bases between. This CDR3 region has 16 residues. CDR3 residues: CSASLDPQRSYNEQFF. CDR3 in DNA: TGCAGTGCTAGTCTGGACCCGCAAAGGTCCTACAATGAGCAGTTCTTC.

In this sample, this clonotype turned up a few times. The chain recombines TRBV10-1 with TRBJ2-7; D gene uncertain. Germline V CDR1 and CDR2: WNHNN, SYGVQD (reference sequence). Trimming left V 3 bases short and J 1 base short, with 4 bases between. This CDR3 region has 12 residues. The CDR3 sequence: CASSDASYEQYF. CDR3 nucleotide sequence: TGCGCCAGCAGTGACGCTTCCTACGAGCAGTACTTC.

This clonotype appeared many times. The V and J genes are TRBV7-8 and TRBJ2-7; D may be TRBD1 (6 bases). The CDR3 runs 14 residues. V lost 5 bases and J lost 2, with 13 bases in between. CDR1 and CDR2 from the germline V gene are SGHVS and FQNEAQ. CDR3 DNA: TGTGCCAGCAGCCCCTTATCAGGGGCCTACGAGCAGTACTTC. It specifies CASSPLSGAYEQYF. Full variable domain (outside the CDR3, taken from reference TRBV7-8 and TRBJ2-7): GAGVSQSPRYKVAKRGQDVALRCDPISGHVSLFWYQQALGQGPEFLTYFQNEAQLDKSGLPSDRFFAERPEGSVSTLKIQRTQQEDSAVYLCASSPLSGAYEQYFGPGTRLTVT.

This clonotype has at least ten counts. The genes are TRBV6-5 and TRBJ2-7; D is possibly TRBD2 (6 bases). CDR3 size: 15 residues. The germline V and J ends were trimmed by 3 bases and 6 bases, with 18 bases remaining between them. Per germline, CDR1 MNHEY and CDR2 SVGAGI. CDR3 protein: CASSYQDRDSGEQYF. CDR3 bases: TGTGCCAGCAGTTATCAAGACCGGGACTCCGGCGAGCAGTACTTC.

This clonotype was seen many times. The gene calls are TRBV10-3 and TRBJ2-7; D unclear. CDR1 and CDR2 from the germline V gene are ENHRY and SYGVKD. The CDR3 has 11 residues. V gave up 1 base and J gave up 7 bases, with 5 bases separating them. In nucleotides, the CDR3 is TGTGCCATCAGTGAGTTGGCGGAGCAGTACTTC. Translated: CAISELAEQYF.